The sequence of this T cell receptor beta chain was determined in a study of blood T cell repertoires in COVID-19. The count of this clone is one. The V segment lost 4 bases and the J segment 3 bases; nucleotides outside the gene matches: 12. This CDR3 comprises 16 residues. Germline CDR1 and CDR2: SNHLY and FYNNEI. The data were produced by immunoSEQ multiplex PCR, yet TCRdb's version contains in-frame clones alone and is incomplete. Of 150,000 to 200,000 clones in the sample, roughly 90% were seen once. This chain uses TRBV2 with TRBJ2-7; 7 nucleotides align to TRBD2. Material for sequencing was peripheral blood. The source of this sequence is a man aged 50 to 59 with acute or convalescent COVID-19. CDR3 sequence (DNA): TGTGCCAGCAGTGGGGAGGGTAGCGGGCCACTCTACGAGCAGTACTTC. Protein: CASSGEGSGPLYEQYF.